Following are 32 T cell receptor beta chains from one sample sequenced in a study of regulatory T cells in long-lasting Graves disease. Time point here: persistent/refractory GD, antithyroid drugs over 5 years with positive TRAb. Extracted RNA from PBMCs served as the source of the TCR library. Construction of TCR beta libraries relied on iRepertoire HTBI primers and on Arm-PCR targeting CDR3 regions. TCRdb processed the multiplex PCR reads anew with MiXCR; each CDR3 protein has one entry. The sample lists 450,000 or so distinct CDR3 sequences, around a fifth seen once, with 13% in the top ten. The sequencing here drew on peripheral blood mononuclear cells (PBMCs), taken when the disease was refractory, from a patient treated with antithyroid drugs. The source of these receptors is a female donor with Graves disease.

This clonotype was detected a few times. V gene TRBV5-1 combines with J gene TRBJ2-7, with 7 bases aligning to TRBD1. Germline lookup yields CDR1 SGHRS and CDR2 YFSETQ. V dropped 2 bases and J dropped 1; count of bases not matched to a gene: 6. The CDR3 runs 15 residues. The CDR3 DNA reads as TGCGCCAGCAGCTTTGGACAGGTTAGATCCTACGAGCAGTACTTC. This translates into CASSFGQVRSYEQYF. Using reference TRBV5-1 and TRBJ2-7 for the parts outside the CDR3, the full variable domain is KAGVTQTPRYLIKTRGQQVTLSCSPISGHRSVSWYQQTPGQGLQFLFEYFSETQRNKGNFPGRFSGRQFSNSRSEMNVSTLELGDSALYLCASSFGQVRSYEQYFGPGTRLTVT.

This clonotype was picked up a small number of times. V gene TRBV7-9 combines with J gene TRBJ2-4; TRBD1 matches 10 bases. In germline, CDR1 is SEHNR, CDR2 FQNEAQ (reference sequence). The CDR3 extends over 16 amino acids. V was clipped by 3 bases and J by 2 bases; unmatched bases: 4. The CDR3, as DNA: TGTGCCAGCAGCTTGAGACAGGGGGCGTCCAAAAACATTCAGTACTTC. This sequence encodes CASSLRQGASKNIQYF.

The table lists this clonotype with a few counts. The V gene is TRBV6-1, the J gene TRBJ2-2; D might be TRBD1 (5 bases). The V end was cut by 2 bases, the J end by 6 bases, with 13 bases between. This CDR3 has 15 residues. The germline CDR1 and CDR2 sequences are MNHNS and SASEGT. CDR3 in DNA: TGTGCCAGCAGTGAACCCCCGACAGCCCCCGGGGAGCTGTTTTTT. It codes for CASSEPPTAPGELFF.

This clonotype came up many times. V is TRBV28 and J is TRBJ2-5; 9 bases match TRBD1. Germline V CDR1 and CDR2: MDHEN, SYDVKM. The CDR3 runs to 17 residues. The J segment lost 5 bases and the V segment lost 4 bases, leaving 14 bases of the junction unmatched. The CDR3 reads CASSYRDRDLTRETQYF. The CDR3 DNA sequence: TGTGCCAGCAGTTACCGGGACAGGGATCTTACCAGGGAGACCCAGTACTTC.

This clonotype was observed a few times. The CDR3 nucleotides read TGTGCCAGCAGCTTTTCGACAGACGGAAACACCATATATTTT. The encoded protein is CASSFSTDGNTIYF. V and J are TRBV7-9 and TRBJ1-3; TRBD1 is a possible D gene (5 bases). This CDR3 comprises 14 residues. Germline V lookup: CDR1 SEHNR, CDR2 FQNEAQ (reference sequence). The V end lost 3 bases, the J end lost 4 bases, and 10 bases lay between the germline ends.

This clonotype was seen a few times. The chain combines TRBV24-1 with TRBJ2-2, with D possibly being TRBD2 (5 bases). CDR3 length equals 14 residues. Trimming took 6 bases from V and 6 from J, leaving 13 bases between them. Germline-derived CDR1 and CDR2 are KGHDR and SFDVKD. The CDR3 DNA follows: TGTGCCACCAGTTCGAGGAGAGGGCCCGGGGAGCTGTTTTTT. It encodes CATSSRRGPGELFF.

This clonotype was counted only a few times. This sequence joins TRBV24-1 and TRBJ2-3; D may be TRBD1 (6 bases). Germline CDR1 and CDR2: KGHDR and SFDVKD. V shed 3 bases and J shed 1 base, with 13 bases lying between them. The CDR3 runs to 16 residues. The CDR3 spells CATSDPDSQRTDTQYF. The CDR3 DNA reads TGTGCCACCAGTGATCCGGACAGTCAGCGCACAGATACGCAGTATTTT.

This chain uses TRBV7-9 with TRBJ2-4; the D is unclear. The CDR3 loop spans 18 amino acids. The V and J ends lost 4 bases and 1 base respectively, with 20 bases between them. Germline loops: CDR1 SEHNR, CDR2 FQNEAQ (reference sequence). The CDR3 DNA is TGTGCCAGCAGCTCGCCTCGGCTGGGCGTGGGCGCCAAAAACATTCAGTACTTC. Encoded protein: CASSSPRLGVGAKNIQYF.

This clonotype has ten or more counts. The rearrangement uses TRBV28 and TRBJ2-7; the D gene is possibly TRBD2 (5 bases). The CDR3 spans 15 residues. Germline CDR1 reads MDHEN; CDR2 reads SYDVKM. V was pared by 3 bases and J by 7 bases, with 19 bases between. The CDR3 DNA reads as TGTGCCAGCAGTTTTGGAGACTACCAATCGAAGGAGCAGTACTTC. The encoded protein is CASSFGDYQSKEQYF.

The chain links TRBV30 to TRBJ1-6; no clear D. The CDR3 is 14 residues long. The germline V and J ends were trimmed by 4 bases and 9 bases, with 16 bases remaining between them. The germline CDR1 and CDR2 sequences are GTSNPN and SVGIG (reference sequence). DNA for the CDR3: TGTGCCTGGAAATTAGGCGCGAATGGTTCACCCCTCCACTTT. Protein sequence: CAWKLGANGSPLHF.

The sample holds many counts of this clonotype. J is TRBJ1-5 and V is TRBV28, with D unresolved. CDR1 is MDHEN and CDR2 is SYDVKM in the germline V gene. This CDR3 is 14 amino acids long. V was cut by 6 bases and J by 4 bases, with 13 bases left in between. The CDR3 here is CASRRLRGNQPQHF. The DNA for the CDR3 is TGTGCCAGCAGGCGGTTGAGAGGTAATCAGCCCCAGCATTTT.

In its sample, this clonotype was seen many times. CDR3 bases: TGTGCCAGCAGTCCTTCTCAGGGATACGAGCAGTACTTC. The encoded protein is CASSPSQGYEQYF. The J gene is TRBJ2-7, the V gene TRBV12-3 or TRBV12-4, with D possibly matching TRBD1 (5 bases). Trimming removed 5 bases at V and 4 bases at J, with 12 bases between. CDR3 length equals 13 residues.

This clonotype was found many times. The gene calls are TRBV7-9 and TRBJ2-7, with D hard to call. V gave up 5 bases and J gave up 4 bases, with 9 bases separating them. The CDR3 extends over 12 amino acids. The V gene's germline CDR1 is SEHNR and CDR2 FQNEAQ (reference sequence). The CDR3 sequence is CASSRQNYEQYF. The CDR3 DNA is TGTGCCAGCAGCCGTCAGAATTACGAGCAGTACTTC.

Of note for this clonotype: One junction end disagrees with the germline gene, perhaps due to a read error. The chain joins TRBV6-1 to TRBJ1-1; unclear D gene. CDR3 length equals 12 residues. In germline, CDR1 is MNHNS, CDR2 SASEGT. This CDR3 is CASKYRPSEAFF. Written as DNA, the CDR3 is TGTGCCAGCAAATATAGACCCTCTGAGGCTTTCTTT.

This clonotype was seen more than once but under ten times. A much larger clone differs by one base, so this may be a read error. Since no conserved phenylalanine or tryptophan closes the CDR3, a read error is the likely cause. The chain uses TRBV28 and TRBJ1-6; 8 bases are a match to TRBD1. Germline V gene data show CDR1 as MDHEN and CDR2 as SYDVKM. Germline trimming cut 5 bases from V and 10 bases from J; bases unmatched to any gene: 7. The CDR3 loop spans 14 amino acids. CDR3 residues: CASSRTGGGSPLHL. The CDR3 bases are TGTGCCAGCAGTCGAACAGGGGGGGGATCACCCCTCCACCTT.

V usage is TRBV7-8 and J usage is TRBJ1-5, with D hard to call. Trimming stripped 1 base from V and 0 bases from J, with 7 bases between. Germline CDR1 reads SGHVS; CDR2 reads FQNEAQ. This CDR3 has 15 amino acids. Written as DNA, the CDR3 is TGTGCCAGCAGCTTAGGAGTCCATAGCAATCAGCCCCAGCATTTT. Protein: CASSLGVHSNQPQHF.

CDR3 amino acids: CSARWTGRDEQYF. For the CDR3, the DNA is TGCAGTGCCCGCTGGACAGGGAGGGACGAGCAGTACTTC. The chain uses TRBV20-1 and TRBJ2-7; D is possibly TRBD1 (8 bases). This CDR3 region has 13 residues. Germline V CDR1 and CDR2: DFQATT, SNEGSKA (reference sequence). Deletions cut 6 bases from V and 5 bases from J, with 17 bases between.

This clonotype has at least ten counts. The rearrangement links TRBV6-2 or TRBV6-3 to TRBJ1-1, with TRBD1 as a possible D gene (5 bases). There are 13 residues in the CDR3. V was cut by 0 bases and J by 5 bases, with 7 bases left in between. Germline lookup yields CDR1 MNHEY and CDR2 SVGEGT. The CDR3 DNA reads TGTGCCAGCAGTTACTCCAGGGAGACTGAAGCTTTCTTT. Translating gives CASSYSRETEAFF.

This sequence joins TRBV7-8 and TRBJ2-3; D is ambiguous. Trimming stripped 3 bases from V and 1 base from J, with 5 bases between. This CDR3 contains 13 residues. In germline, CDR1 is SGHVS, CDR2 FQNEAQ. CDR3 sequence: CASSFYGTDTQYF. CDR3 DNA sequence: TGTGCCAGCAGCTTTTATGGCACAGATACGCAGTATTTT.

In the case of this clonotype: This clone may be a read error of a much larger clone one base away. The conserved final phenylalanine or tryptophan is absent from the CDR3, which likely points to a read error. The chain carries TRBV10-3 and TRBJ1-2; D is ambiguous. Trimming took 6 bases from V and 8 from J, leaving 10 bases between them. This CDR3 contains 11 residues. CDR1 is ENHRY, CDR2 SYGVKD, per germline. This CDR3 reads CAISPKDGYTL. CDR3 bases: TGTGCCATCAGCCCAAAGGACGGCTACACCCTC.

This clonotype was counted ten times or more. The rearrangement uses TRBV7-3 and TRBJ2-7, with 8 bases fitting TRBD2. Germline V gives CDR1 SGHTA, CDR2 FQGTGA. V was pared by 0 bases and J by 1 base, with 2 bases of the junction left unmatched. The CDR3 runs to 15 residues. This CDR3 reads CASSLTAGGSYEQYF. The CDR3 region has the DNA TGTGCCAGCAGCTTAACTGCGGGGGGATCCTACGAGCAGTACTTC.

This clonotype has just a few counts. The V gene is TRBV14, the J gene TRBJ1-6; tentatively, D is TRBD1 (6 bases). Trimming removed 3 bases from V and 9 bases from J, with 15 bases in between. This CDR3 has 15 amino acids. CDR1 is SGHDN, CDR2 FVKESK, per germline. The CDR3, as DNA: TGTGCCAGCAGCCACCGGACAGCTGTACTTTCACCCCTCCACTTT. Translated: CASSHRTAVLSPLHF.

There are many counts of this clonotype. The gene calls are TRBV6-1 and TRBJ1-5, with 7 bases lining up with TRBD1. With V trimmed by 7 bases and J by 7 bases, 10 bases remained unmatched. The CDR3 extends over 14 amino acids. Germline lookup yields CDR1 MNHNS and CDR2 SASEGT. The CDR3: CASKPTGQGQPQHF. The CDR3 nucleotides read TGTGCCAGCAAACCGACAGGGCAAGGACAGCCCCAGCATTTT.

J is TRBJ2-6 and V is TRBV9, with D maybe TRBD2 (7 bases). Germline CDR1 SGDLS, CDR2 YYNGEE. CDR3 size: 16 residues. With 0 bases removed from V and 3 bases from J, the gap between germline ends came to 10 bases. CDR3 protein: CASSVGGGLGANVLTF. The CDR3 DNA sequence: TGTGCCAGCAGCGTAGGGGGGGGGCTTGGGGCCAACGTCCTGACTTTC.

This clonotype was detected ten times or more. This chain connects TRBV11-2 to TRBJ1-5, with 9 bases aligning to TRBD1. Per the germline V gene, CDR1 is SGHAT and CDR2 is FQNNGV. J was trimmed by 0 bases and V by 6 bases; bases with no gene match: 6. The CDR3 contains 16 residues. The CDR3 loop reads CASRDRGWNSNQPQHF. The CDR3 DNA follows: TGTGCCAGCAGGGACAGGGGATGGAATAGCAATCAGCCCCAGCATTTT.

The CDR3 reads CASSLYGEKLWYTF. The CDR3 nucleotides read TGCGCCAGCAGCTTGTACGGAGAGAAGCTATGGTACACCTTC. The chain couples TRBV5-1 to TRBJ1-2; D call uncertain. The V end lost 1 base, the J end lost 11 bases, and 18 bases lay between the germline ends. Looked up from germline, CDR1 is SGHRS and CDR2 is YFSETQ. The CDR3 loop spans 14 amino acids. Based on the CDR3 plus reference TRBV5-1 and TRBJ1-2, the full variable domain is KAGVTQTPRYLIKTRGQQVTLSCSPISGHRSVSWYQQTPGQGLQFLFEYFSETQRNKGNFPGRFSGRQFSNSRSEMNVSTLELGDSALYLCASSLYGEKLWYTFGSGTRLTVV.

In its sample, this clonotype was seen many times. The V and J genes are TRBV6-5 and TRBJ1-2; D remains unclear. Germline values: CDR1 MNHEY, CDR2 SVGAGI. CDR3 size: 13 residues. Trimming pared 0 bases from V and 8 bases from J, leaving 10 bases between. For the CDR3, the DNA is TGTGCCAGCAGTTACTCGCCCCCCGCGGGCTACACCTTC. Translated: CASSYSPPAGYTF.

CDR3 coding DNA: TGTGCCAGCAGTCTCTGGACTAGCGGGAGGGAGCAGTACTTC. This gives the protein CASSLWTSGREQYF. The rearrangement links TRBV6-2 or TRBV6-3 to TRBJ2-7; 14 nucleotides align to TRBD2. Unmatched junction bases numbered 4, after V lost 5 bases and J lost 7 bases. Germline CDR1 MNHEY, CDR2 SVGEGT. The CDR3 loop spans 14 amino acids.

The CDR3 DNA reads TGTGCCAGCAACCTGAGGTGGACTAGTAGCAACAATGAGCAGTTCTTC. As protein: CASNLRWTSSNNEQFF. V is TRBV6-1 and J is TRBJ2-1, with 7 nucleotides matching TRBD2. CDR3 size: 16 residues. The germline gives CDR1 MNHNS, CDR2 SASEGT. The V gene end was trimmed by 7 bases and the J gene end by 5 bases; junction bases not matched to a gene: 14.

This clonotype was observed many times. The rearrangement uses TRBV27 and TRBJ2-5; 7 bases are a match to TRBD2. The trim removed 8 bases at V and 1 base at J, leaving 7 bases unmatched. Germline CDR1 is MNHEY and CDR2 is SMNVEV (reference sequence). The CDR3 contains 14 residues. The CDR3 region has the DNA TGTGCCAGCGCCCCGCGGGGGAGCCAAGAGACCCAGTACTTC. This translates into CASAPRGSQETQYF.

J is TRBJ2-7 and V is TRBV6-1; 7 nucleotides align to TRBD1. Losses at the gene ends were 8 bases for V and 1 base for J; bases not matched to a gene: 14. Germline V lookup: CDR1 MNHNS, CDR2 SASEGT. CDR3 length equals 16 residues. The CDR3 is CASQERSGTASYEQYF. CDR3 DNA: TGTGCCAGCCAAGAGAGGAGTGGGACAGCATCCTACGAGCAGTACTTC.

This clonotype has a handful of counts. The chain is built from TRBV20-1 and TRBJ1-2; tentatively, D is TRBD1 (5 bases). The CDR3 is made up of 13 amino acids. Per the germline V gene, CDR1 is DFQATT and CDR2 is SNEGSKA (reference sequence). The V and J ends lost 6 bases and 3 bases respectively, with 14 bases between them. CDR3 nucleotides: TGCAGTGCCATCTCGGGGCGCGACTATGGCTACACCTTC. As protein: CSAISGRDYGYTF.